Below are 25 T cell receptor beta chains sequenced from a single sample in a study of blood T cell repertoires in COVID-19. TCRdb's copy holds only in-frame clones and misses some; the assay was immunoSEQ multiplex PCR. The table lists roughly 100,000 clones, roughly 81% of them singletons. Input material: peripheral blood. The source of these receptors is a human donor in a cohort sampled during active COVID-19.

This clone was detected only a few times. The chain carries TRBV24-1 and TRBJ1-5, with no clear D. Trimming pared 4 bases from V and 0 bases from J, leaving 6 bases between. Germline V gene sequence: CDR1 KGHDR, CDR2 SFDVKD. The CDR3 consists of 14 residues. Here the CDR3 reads CATSEFNSNQPQHF. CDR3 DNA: TGTGCCACCAGTGAGTTTAATAGCAATCAGCCCCAGCATTTT.

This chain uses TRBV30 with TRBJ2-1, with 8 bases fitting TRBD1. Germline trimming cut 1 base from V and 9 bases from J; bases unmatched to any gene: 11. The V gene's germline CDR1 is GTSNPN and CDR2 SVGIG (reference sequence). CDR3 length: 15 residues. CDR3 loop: CAWSGARQGFGEQFF. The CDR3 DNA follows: TGTGCCTGGAGTGGGGCGCGACAGGGGTTTGGTGAGCAGTTCTTC.

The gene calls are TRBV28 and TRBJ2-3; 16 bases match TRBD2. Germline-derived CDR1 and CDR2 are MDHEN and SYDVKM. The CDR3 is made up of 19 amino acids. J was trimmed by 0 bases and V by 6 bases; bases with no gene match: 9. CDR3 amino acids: CASRSPGTSGRASTDTQYF. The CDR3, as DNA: TGTGCCAGCAGATCCCCCGGGACTAGCGGGAGGGCGAGCACAGATACGCAGTATTTT.

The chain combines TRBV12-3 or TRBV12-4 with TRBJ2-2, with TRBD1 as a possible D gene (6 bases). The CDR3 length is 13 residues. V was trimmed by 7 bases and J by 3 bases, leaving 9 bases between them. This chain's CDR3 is CASNRVDTGELFF. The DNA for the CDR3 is TGTGCCAGCAACAGGGTAGACACCGGGGAGCTGTTTTTT.

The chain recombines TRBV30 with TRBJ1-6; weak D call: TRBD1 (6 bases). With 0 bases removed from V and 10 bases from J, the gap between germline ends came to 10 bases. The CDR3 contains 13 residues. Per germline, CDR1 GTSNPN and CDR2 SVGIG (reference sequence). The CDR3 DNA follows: TGTGCCTGGAGTGTACAGGGCGGCTCACCCCTCCACTTT. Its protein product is CAWSVQGGSPLHF.

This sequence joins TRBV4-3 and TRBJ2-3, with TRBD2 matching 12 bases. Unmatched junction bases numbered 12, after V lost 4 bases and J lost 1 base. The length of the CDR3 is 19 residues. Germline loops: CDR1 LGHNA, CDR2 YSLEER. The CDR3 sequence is CASSRNLASGGAGTDTQYF. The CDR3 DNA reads TGCGCCAGCAGCCGAAATCTGGCTAGCGGGGGGGCGGGCACAGATACGCAGTATTTT.

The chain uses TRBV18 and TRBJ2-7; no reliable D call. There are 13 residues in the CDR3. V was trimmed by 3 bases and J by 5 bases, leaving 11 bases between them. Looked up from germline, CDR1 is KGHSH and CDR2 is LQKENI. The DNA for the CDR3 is TGTGCCAGCTCACCCGCGGCAGCCCACGAGCAGTACTTC. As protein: CASSPAAAHEQYF.

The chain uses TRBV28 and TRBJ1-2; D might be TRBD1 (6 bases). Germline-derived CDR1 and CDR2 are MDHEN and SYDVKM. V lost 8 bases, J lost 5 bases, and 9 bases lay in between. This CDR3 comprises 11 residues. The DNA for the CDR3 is TGTGCCAGCCGTCAGGGGTATGGCTACACCTTC. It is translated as CASRQGYGYTF.

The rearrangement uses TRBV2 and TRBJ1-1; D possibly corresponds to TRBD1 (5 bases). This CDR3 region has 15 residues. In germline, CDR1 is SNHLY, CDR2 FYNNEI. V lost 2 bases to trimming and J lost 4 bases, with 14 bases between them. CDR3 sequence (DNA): TGTGCCAGCAGTGAACAGGGAATGGAGAGCACTGAAGCTTTCTTT. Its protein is CASSEQGMESTEAFF.

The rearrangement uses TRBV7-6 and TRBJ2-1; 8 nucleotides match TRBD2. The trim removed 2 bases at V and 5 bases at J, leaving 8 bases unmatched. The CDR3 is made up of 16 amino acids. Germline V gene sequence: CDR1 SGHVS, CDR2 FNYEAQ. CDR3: CASSLFGAGVDNEQFF. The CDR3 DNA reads TGTGCCAGCAGCTTATTCGGAGCGGGAGTGGACAATGAGCAGTTCTTC.

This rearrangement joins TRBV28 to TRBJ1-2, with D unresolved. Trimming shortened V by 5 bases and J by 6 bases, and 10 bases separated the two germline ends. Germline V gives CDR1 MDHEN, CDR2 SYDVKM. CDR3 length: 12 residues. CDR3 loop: CASSLSKDGYTF. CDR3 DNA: TGTGCCAGCAGTCTAAGTAAAGATGGCTACACCTTC.

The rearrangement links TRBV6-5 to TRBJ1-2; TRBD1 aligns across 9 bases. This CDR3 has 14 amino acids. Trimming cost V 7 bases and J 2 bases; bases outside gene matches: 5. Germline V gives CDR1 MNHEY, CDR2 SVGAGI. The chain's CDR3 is CASMDRGWNYGYTF. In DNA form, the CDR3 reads TGTGCCAGCATGGACAGGGGCTGGAACTATGGCTACACCTTC.

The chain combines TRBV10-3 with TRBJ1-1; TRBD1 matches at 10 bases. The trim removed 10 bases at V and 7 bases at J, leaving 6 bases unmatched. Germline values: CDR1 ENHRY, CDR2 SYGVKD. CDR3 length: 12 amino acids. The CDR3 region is CATRQGADEAFF. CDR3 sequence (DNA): TGTGCCACCCGACAGGGGGCAGATGAAGCTTTCTTT.

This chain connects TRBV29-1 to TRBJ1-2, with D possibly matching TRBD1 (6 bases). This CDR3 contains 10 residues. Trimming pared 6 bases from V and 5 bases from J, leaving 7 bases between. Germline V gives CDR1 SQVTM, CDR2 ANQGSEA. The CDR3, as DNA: TGCAGCGTCCAGGGGTATGGCTACACCTTC. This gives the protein CSVQGYGYTF.

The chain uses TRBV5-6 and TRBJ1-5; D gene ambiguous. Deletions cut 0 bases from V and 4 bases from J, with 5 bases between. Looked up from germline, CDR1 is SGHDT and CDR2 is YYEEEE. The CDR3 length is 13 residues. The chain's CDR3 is CASSLGRNQPQHF. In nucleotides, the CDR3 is TGTGCCAGCAGCTTGGGGAGAAATCAGCCCCAGCATTTT.

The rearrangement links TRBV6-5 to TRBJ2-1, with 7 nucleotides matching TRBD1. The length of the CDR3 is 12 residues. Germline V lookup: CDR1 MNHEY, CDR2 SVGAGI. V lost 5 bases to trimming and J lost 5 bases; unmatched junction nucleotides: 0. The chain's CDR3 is CASSQGDNEQFF. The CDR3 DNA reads TGTGCCAGCAGTCAGGGGGACAATGAGCAGTTCTTC.

CDR3 in amino acids: CASSYELSNQPQHF. Written as DNA, the CDR3 is TGTGCCAGCTCGTACGAACTAAGCAATCAGCCCCAGCATTTT. The V call is TRBV18, the J call TRBJ1-5; D not resolved. V shed 6 bases and J shed 1 base, with 10 bases lying between them. This CDR3 is 14 amino acids long. Per the germline V gene, CDR1 is KGHSH and CDR2 is LQKENI.

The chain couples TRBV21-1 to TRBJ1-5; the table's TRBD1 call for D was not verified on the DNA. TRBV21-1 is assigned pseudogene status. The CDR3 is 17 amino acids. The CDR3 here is CASSLRGRARTNQPQHF. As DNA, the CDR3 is TGTGCCAGCAGCCTAAGGGGCAGGGCGCGCACCAATCAGCCCCAGCATTTT.

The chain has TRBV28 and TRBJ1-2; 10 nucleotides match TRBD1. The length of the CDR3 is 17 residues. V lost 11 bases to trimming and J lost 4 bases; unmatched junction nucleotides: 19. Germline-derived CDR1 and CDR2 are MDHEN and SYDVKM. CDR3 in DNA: TGTGCCGGAGCCGGACCGGGACAGGGGCCCAGTGGCTATGGCTACACCTTC. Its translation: CAGAGPGQGPSGYGYTF.

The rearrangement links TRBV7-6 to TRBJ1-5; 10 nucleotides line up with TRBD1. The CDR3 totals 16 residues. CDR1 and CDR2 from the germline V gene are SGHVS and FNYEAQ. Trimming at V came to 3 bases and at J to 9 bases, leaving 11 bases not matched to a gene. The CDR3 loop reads CASSLGDRGLGTPQHF. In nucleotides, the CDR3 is TGTGCCAGCAGCTTGGGGGACAGGGGTTTGGGAACGCCCCAGCATTTT. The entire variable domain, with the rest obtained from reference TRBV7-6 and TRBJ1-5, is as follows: GAGVSQSPRYKVTKRGQDVALRCDPISGHVSLYWYRQALGQGPEFLTYFNYEAQQDKSGLPNDRFSAERPEGSISTLTIQRTEQRDSAMYRCASSLGDRGLGTPQHFGDGTRLSIL.

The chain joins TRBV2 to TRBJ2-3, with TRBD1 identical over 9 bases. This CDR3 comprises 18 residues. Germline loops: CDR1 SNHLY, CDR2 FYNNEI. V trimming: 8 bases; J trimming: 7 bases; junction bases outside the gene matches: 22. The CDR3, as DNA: TGTGCCAGCGGGGGGGACTCACTCCGGGACAGGGCGTGGAATACGCAGTATTTT. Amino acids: CASGGDSLRDRAWNTQYF.

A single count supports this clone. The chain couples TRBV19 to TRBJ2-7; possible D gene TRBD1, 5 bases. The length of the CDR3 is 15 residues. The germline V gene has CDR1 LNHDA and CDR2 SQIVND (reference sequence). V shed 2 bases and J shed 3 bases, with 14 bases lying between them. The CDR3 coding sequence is TGTGCCAGTAGTATACAGGGTTCCCTTTTCTACGAGCAGTACTTC. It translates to CASSIQGSLFYEQYF.

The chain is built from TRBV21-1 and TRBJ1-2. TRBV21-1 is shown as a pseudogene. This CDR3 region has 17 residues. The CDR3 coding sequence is TGTGCCAGCAGCAAAGGGCATGGGGGGGCAGCTAACTATGGCTACACCTTC. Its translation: CASSKGHGGAANYGYTF.

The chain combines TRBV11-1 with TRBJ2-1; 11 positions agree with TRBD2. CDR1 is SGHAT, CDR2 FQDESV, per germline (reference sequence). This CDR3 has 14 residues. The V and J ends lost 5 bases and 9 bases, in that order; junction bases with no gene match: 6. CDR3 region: CASSGGLAGIEQFF. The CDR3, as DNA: TGTGCCAGCAGCGGCGGACTAGCGGGTATTGAGCAGTTCTTC.

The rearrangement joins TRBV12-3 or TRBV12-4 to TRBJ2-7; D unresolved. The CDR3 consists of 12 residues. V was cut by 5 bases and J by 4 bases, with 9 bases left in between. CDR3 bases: TGTGCCAGCAGTCAACTCCATTACGAGCAGTACTTC. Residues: CASSQLHYEQYF.